Below, 5 T cell receptor beta chains from the same sample are listed, as sequenced in a study of cytomegalovirus exposure and HLA in healthy donors. Vbeta (60) and Jbeta (13) primers were used in the PCR. Repertoires were generated with immunoSEQ multiplex PCR, while TCRdb's copy carries only in-frame clones and drops some. In the table there are about 120,000 clones, nearly 80% of which are singletons. The sequencing input was PBMCs. The receptor source for this set is a woman in her thirties in good health and CMV-seropositive.

This clone was counted a few times. The gene calls are TRBV5-6 and TRBJ2-1; 9 bases are a match to TRBD2. Trimming cost V 4 bases and J 5 bases; bases outside gene matches: 13. CDR3 length: 17 amino acids. Germline-derived CDR1 and CDR2 are SGHDT and YYEEEE. CDR3 amino acids: CASSATVGGGANNEQFF. The CDR3 nucleotides read TGTGCCAGCAGCGCCACGGTGGGCGGGGGGGCAAACAATGAGCAGTTCTTC.

The chain links TRBV19 to TRBJ1-1; TRBD1 agrees at 7 bases. There are 14 residues in the CDR3. V shed 7 bases and J 0 bases; nucleotides not matched to a gene: 5. Germline V gives CDR1 LNHDA, CDR2 SQIVND (reference sequence). The CDR3: CASTKGQMNTEAFF. CDR3 in DNA: TGTGCCAGTACCAAGGGACAGATGAACACTGAAGCTTTCTTT.

The chain joins TRBV7-2 to TRBJ2-3; 9 positions agree with TRBD2. From germline, CDR1 is SGHTA and CDR2 FQGNSA. V lost 5 bases to trimming and J lost 0 bases; unmatched junction nucleotides: 3. The CDR3 has 15 residues. Here the CDR3 DNA reads TGTGCCAGCAGCCCTAGCGGGGTGAGCACAGATACGCAGTATTTT. This sequence encodes CASSPSGVSTDTQYF.

CDR3 sequence reads: CASSHYAGGNEKLFF. The CDR3 nucleotides read TGTGCCAGCAGTCACTATGCAGGGGGGAATGAAAAACTGTTTTTT. The rearrangement joins TRBV28 to TRBJ1-4, with 7 bases lining up with TRBD1. The CDR3 runs to 15 residues. Germline V gives CDR1 MDHEN, CDR2 SYDVKM. V was pared by 5 bases and J by 5 bases, with 8 bases of the junction left unmatched.

The J gene is TRBJ2-2, the V gene TRBV19; 9 bases map to TRBD1. In germline, CDR1 is LNHDA, CDR2 SQIVND (reference sequence). V was clipped by 4 bases and J by 0 bases; unmatched bases: 3. The CDR3 has 16 residues. The CDR3 here is CASSKGQGTNTGELFF. CDR3 nucleotide sequence: TGTGCCAGTAGTAAGGGACAGGGAACGAACACCGGGGAGCTGTTTTTT.